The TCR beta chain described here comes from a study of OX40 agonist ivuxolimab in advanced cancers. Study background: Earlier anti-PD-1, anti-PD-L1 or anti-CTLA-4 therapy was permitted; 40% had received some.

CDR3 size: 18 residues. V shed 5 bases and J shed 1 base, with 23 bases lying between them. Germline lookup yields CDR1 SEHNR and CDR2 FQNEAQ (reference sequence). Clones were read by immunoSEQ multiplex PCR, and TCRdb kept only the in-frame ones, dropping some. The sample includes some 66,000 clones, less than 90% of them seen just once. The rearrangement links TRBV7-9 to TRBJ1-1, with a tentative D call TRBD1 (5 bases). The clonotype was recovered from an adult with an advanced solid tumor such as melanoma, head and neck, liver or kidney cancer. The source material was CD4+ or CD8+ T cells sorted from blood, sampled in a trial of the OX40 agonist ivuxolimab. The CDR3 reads CASSQVGQGKGPNTEAFF. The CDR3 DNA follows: TGTGCCAGCAGCCAGGTCGGGCAGGGTAAGGGACCGAACACTGAAGCTTTCTTT.